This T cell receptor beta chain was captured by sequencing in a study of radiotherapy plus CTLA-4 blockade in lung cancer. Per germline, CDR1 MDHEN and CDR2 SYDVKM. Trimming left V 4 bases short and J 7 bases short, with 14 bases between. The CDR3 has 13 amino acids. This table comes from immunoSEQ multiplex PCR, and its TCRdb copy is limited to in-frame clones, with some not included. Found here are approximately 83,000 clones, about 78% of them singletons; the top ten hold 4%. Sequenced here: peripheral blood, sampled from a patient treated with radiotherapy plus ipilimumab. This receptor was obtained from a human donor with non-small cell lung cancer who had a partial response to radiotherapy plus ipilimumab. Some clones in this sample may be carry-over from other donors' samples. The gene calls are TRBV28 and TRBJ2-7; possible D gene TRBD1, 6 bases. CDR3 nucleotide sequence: TGTGCCAGCAGTTCACCGTCAAGGGGGGAGCAGTACTTC. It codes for CASSSPSRGEQYF.